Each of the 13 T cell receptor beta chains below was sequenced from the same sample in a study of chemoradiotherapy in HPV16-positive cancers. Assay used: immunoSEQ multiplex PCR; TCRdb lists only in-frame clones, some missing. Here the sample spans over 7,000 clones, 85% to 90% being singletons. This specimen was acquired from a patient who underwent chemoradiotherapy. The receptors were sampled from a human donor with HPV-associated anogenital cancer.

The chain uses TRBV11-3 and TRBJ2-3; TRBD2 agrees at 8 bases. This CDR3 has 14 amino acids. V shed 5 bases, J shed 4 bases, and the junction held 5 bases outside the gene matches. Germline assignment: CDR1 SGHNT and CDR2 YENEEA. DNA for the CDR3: TGTGCCAGCAGCCGCGGGGGGTCCGCAGATACGCAGTATTTT. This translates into CASSRGGSADTQYF.

The DNA for the CDR3 is TGTGCCAGCAGCTTTGGGTTCCTGGAGACCCAGTACTTC. This codes for CASSFGFLETQYF. The chain uses TRBV11-1 and TRBJ2-5, with D uncertain. The V and J ends lost 3 bases and 5 bases respectively, with 10 bases between them. The CDR3 length is 13 residues. The germline gives CDR1 SGHAT, CDR2 FQDESV (reference sequence).

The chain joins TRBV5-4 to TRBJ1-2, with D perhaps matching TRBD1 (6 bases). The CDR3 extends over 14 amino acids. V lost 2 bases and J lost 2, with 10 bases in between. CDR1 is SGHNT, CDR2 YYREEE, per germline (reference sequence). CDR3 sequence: CASSLQGFNYGYTF. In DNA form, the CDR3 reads TGTGCCAGCAGCTTACAGGGTTTCAACTATGGCTACACCTTC.

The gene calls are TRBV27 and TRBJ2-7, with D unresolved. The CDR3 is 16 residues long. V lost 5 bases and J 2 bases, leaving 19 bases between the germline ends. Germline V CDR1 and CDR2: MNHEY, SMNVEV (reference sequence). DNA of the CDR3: TGTGCCAGCAGTCCGGTGTTTAGGCTGAAAACCTACGAGCAGTACTTC. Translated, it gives CASSPVFRLKTYEQYF.

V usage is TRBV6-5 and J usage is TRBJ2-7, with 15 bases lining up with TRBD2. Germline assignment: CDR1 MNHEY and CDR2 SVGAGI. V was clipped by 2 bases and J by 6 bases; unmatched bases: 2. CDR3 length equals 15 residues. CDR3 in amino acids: CASSYKGLAGGEQYF. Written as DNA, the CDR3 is TGTGCCAGCAGTTACAAGGGACTAGCGGGAGGCGAGCAGTACTTC.

The CDR3 nucleotides are TGTGCCTGGAGTGTAGGGCTCGGAGCTGAAGCTTTCTTT. Amino acid sequence: CAWSVGLGAEAFF. The V call is TRBV30, the J call TRBJ1-1; D is undetermined. V gave up 0 bases and J gave up 6 bases, with 11 bases separating them. The CDR3 runs 13 residues. CDR1 and CDR2 from the germline V gene are GTSNPN and SVGIG (reference sequence). The full variable domain, in which reference TRBV30 and TRBJ1-1 provide the parts outside the CDR3, is SQTIHQWPATLVQPVGSPLSLECTVEGTSNPNLYWYRQAAGRGLQLLFYSVGIGQISSEVPQNLSASRPQDRQFILSSKKLLLSDSGFYLCAWSVGLGAEAFFGQGTRLTVV.

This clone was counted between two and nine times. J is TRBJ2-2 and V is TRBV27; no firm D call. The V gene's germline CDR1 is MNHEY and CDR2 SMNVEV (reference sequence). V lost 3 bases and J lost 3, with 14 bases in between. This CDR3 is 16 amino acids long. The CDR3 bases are TGTGCCAGCAGTTTCCAGGCAACTGGGGACACCGGGGAGCTGTTTTTT. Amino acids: CASSFQATGDTGELFF.

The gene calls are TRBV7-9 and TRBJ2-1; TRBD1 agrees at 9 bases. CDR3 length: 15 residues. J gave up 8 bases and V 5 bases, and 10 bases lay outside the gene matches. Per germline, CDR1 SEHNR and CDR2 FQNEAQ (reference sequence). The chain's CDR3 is CASSPPRQGGDEQFF. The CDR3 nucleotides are TGTGCCAGCAGCCCTCCCCGACAGGGGGGGGATGAGCAGTTCTTC.

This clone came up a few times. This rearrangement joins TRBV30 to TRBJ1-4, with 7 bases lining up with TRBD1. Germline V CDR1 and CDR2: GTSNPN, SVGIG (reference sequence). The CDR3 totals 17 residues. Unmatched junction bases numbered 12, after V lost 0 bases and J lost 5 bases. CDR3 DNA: TGTGCCTGGAGTGTAAAGGGGGCCGGGACACTGAATGAAAAACTGTTTTTT. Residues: CAWSVKGAGTLNEKLFF.

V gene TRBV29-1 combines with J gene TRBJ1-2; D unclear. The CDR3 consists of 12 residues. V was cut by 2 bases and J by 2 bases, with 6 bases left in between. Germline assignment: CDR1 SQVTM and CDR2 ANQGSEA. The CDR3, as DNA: TGCAGCGTTGAAAAACAGAACTATGGCTACACCTTC. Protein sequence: CSVEKQNYGYTF.

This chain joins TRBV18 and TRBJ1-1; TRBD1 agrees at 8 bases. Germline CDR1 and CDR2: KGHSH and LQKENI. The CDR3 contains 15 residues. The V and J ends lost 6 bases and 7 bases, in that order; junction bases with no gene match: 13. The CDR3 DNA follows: TGTGCCAGCTCGGGACGGACAGGGATGGGAATTGAAGCTTTCTTT. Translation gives CASSGRTGMGIEAFF. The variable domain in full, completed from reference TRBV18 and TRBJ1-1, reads NAGVMQNPRHLVRRRGQEARLRCSPMKGHSHVYWYRQLPEEGLKFMVYLQKENIIDESGMPKERFSAEFPKEGPSILRIQQVVRGDSAAYFCASSGRTGMGIEAFFGQGTRLTVV.

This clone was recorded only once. Here the CDR3 reads CASSLVWDRLVNEQFF. The CDR3, as DNA: TGTGCCAGCAGCTTAGTATGGGACAGACTCGTTAATGAGCAGTTCTTC. This chain links TRBV7-2 with TRBJ2-1; 7 bases align to TRBD1. This CDR3 region has 16 residues. The V gene end was trimmed by 1 base and the J gene end by 7 bases; junction bases not matched to a gene: 10. Looked up from germline, CDR1 is SGHTA and CDR2 is FQGNSA.

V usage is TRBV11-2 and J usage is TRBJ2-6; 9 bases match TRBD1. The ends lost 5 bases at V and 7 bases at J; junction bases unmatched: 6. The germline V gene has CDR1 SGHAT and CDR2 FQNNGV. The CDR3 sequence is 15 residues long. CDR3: CASSLGQGSANVLTF. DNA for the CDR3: TGTGCCAGCAGCCTGGGACAGGGATCAGCCAACGTCCTGACTTTC.